The clone carrying this TCR beta chain showed up many times. This entry comes from a study of neurological immune-mediated disorders. The CDR3 consists of 15 residues. Trimming took 3 bases from V and 8 from J, leaving 18 bases between them. Germline V lookup: CDR1 SGHKS, CDR2 YYEKEE (reference sequence). TCRdb analysed the 5' RACE reads with MiXCR anew, one entry per CDR3 protein. The sample has around 32,000 distinct CDR3 sequences, around 10% seen once. V is TRBV5-5 and J is TRBJ2-1, with D tentatively TRBD1 or TRBD2 (5 bases each). The sequencing sample was made of PBMCs. The clonotype was recovered from an older woman in good health. This CDR3 is CASSSPFRGAYEQFF. CDR3 coding DNA: TGTGCCAGCAGCTCGCCCTTTCGAGGGGCTTATGAGCAGTTCTTC.